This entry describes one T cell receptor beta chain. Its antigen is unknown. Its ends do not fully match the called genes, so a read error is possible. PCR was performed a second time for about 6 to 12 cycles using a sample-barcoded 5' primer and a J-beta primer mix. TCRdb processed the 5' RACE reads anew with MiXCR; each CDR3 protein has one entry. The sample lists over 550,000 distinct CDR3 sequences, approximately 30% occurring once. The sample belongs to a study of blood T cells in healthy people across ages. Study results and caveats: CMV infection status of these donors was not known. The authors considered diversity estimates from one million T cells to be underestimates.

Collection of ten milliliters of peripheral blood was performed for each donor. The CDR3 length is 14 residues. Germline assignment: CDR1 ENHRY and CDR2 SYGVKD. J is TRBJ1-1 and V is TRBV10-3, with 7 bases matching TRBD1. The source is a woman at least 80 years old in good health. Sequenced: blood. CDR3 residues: CTIRDRESNTEAFF. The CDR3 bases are TGTACCATCCGGGACAGAGAGTCGAACACTGAAGCGTTCTTT.